The source of this TCR beta chain is a study of T cells in tuberculosis. Study-level information: The T cells targeted glucose monomycolate, a mycobacterial lipid, via CD1B. Study observations and caveats: T cells binding CD1B-GMM tetramer weakly possibly escaped the sort.

TCR-alpha and TCR-beta chains were sequenced unpaired. The table came from immunoSEQ multiplex PCR; TCRdb's copy has only in-frame clones and leaves some out. The sample consists of tens of thousands of clones, roughly 90% of them appearing once. The CDR3 has 11 amino acids. CDR1 SEHNR and CDR2 FQNEAQ come from the germline V gene (reference sequence). Unmatched junction bases numbered 0, after V lost 1 base and J lost 14 bases. Thawed, overnight-rested PBMC were stained with GMM-loaded CD1B tetramer, viability dye and anti-CD3, then sorted. CD1B tetramers were loaded with Rhodococcus equi-derived C32 glucose monomycolate. From each donor, around 100,000 tetramer-negative cells were sorted. As for this clone: Other DNA sequences in the same sample also yield this CDR3.

This chain connects TRBV7-9 to TRBJ1-4; 8 bases are a match to TRBD1. The specimen sequenced was CD1b-GMM tetramer-negative cells sorted from PBMCs. This sequence originates from an adult woman with latent tuberculosis. The CDR3 loop reads CASSLGQGLFF. DNA of the CDR3: TGTGCCAGCAGCTTAGGACAGGGGCTGTTTTTT.